Listed here is a single T cell receptor beta chain. The sample belongs to a study of blood T cell repertoires in COVID-19. Study overall: PBMCs, B-cell-depleted T cells, or T cells provided the cDNA or gDNA that made up the material.

How the authors handled the data: Amplification of reference gene primers was used by the study to estimate nucleated cell counts. The assay was immunoSEQ multiplex PCR, and TCRdb's table has in-frame clones only and misses some. V and J calls and clone size are those listed in that table; D and trimming were worked out from the DNA. The sample lists about 220,000 clones, around four fifths occurring once. Trimming removed 5 bases from V and 7 bases from J, with 15 bases in between. Germline V gene sequence: CDR1 MNHEY, CDR2 SVGEGT. The CDR3 runs 14 residues. This sequence joins TRBV6-2 or TRBV6-3 and TRBJ1-5, with D possibly being TRBD1 (6 bases). The sequenced sample consisted of peripheral blood. This TCR came from a woman aged 50 to 65 with acute or convalescent COVID-19. CDR3 residues: CASSATGPYQPQHF. The CDR3 region has the DNA TGTGCCAGCAGTGCCACAGGGCCGTACCAGCCCCAGCATTTT.